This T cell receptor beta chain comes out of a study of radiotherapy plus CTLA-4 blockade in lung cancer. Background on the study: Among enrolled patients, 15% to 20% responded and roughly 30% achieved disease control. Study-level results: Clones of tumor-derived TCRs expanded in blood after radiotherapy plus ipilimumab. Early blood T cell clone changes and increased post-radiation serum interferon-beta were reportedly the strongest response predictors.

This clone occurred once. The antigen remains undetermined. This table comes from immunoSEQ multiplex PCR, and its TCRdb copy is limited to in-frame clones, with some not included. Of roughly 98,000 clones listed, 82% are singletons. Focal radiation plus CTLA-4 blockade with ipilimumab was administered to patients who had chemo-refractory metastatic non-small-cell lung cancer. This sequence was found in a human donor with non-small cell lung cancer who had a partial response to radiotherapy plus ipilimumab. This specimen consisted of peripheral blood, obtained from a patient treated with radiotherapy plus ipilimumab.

CDR3 loop: CSVEGARGYGYTF. DNA for the CDR3: TGCAGCGTTGAGGGGGCCAGGGGCTATGGCTACACCTTC. The rearrangement uses TRBV29-1 and TRBJ1-2, with D perhaps TRBD1 (6 bases). The ends were cut back, 3 bases at V and 4 bases at J, with 12 bases in the middle. This CDR3 is 13 amino acids long. The germline V gene has CDR1 SQVTM and CDR2 ANQGSEA.